Listed below are T cell receptor beta chains from one sample, sequenced in a study of blood T cell repertoires in COVID-19. Here immunoSEQ multiplex PCR was the method, and the copy in TCRdb shows in-frame clones only, minus some. Among 250,000 to 350,000 clones, approximately 89% were seen once, and the ten largest hold roughly an eighth. The sample was peripheral blood. These receptors were taken from a woman aged 60-75 years with acute or convalescent COVID-19. The CDR3 runs from the conserved cysteine through the conserved F or W. The order of the fields is V gene, D gene, J gene, clone size, CDR3 protein, CDR3 DNA. The D gene is left open where the match is weak. Size is omitted from some rows. Given values are once, few, many or a class for expanded clones.

V: TRBV18
D: TRBD1
J: TRBJ2-3
size: NA
CDR3: CASSPQSVGDGTGLETQYF
DNA: TGTGCCAGCTCACCTCAATCAGTGGGAGACGGGACAGGGTTGGAGACGCAGTATTTT

V: TRBV12-3/TRBV12-4
D: NA
J: TRBJ1-3
size: NA
CDR3: CASSFTGNTIYF
DNA: TGTGCCAGCAGTTTTACAGGAAACACCATATATTTT

V: TRBV2
D: TRBD1
J: TRBJ1-2
size: NA
CDR3: CASSPSRTGYYGYTF
DNA: TGTGCCAGCAGTCCCAGCCGGACAGGCTACTATGGCTACACCTTC

V: TRBV7-9
D: NA
J: TRBJ2-5
size: NA
CDR3: CASSFTPSVETQYF
DNA: TGTGCCAGCAGCTTCACTCCGTCCGTCGAGACCCAGTACTTC

V: TRBV9
D: TRBD2
J: TRBJ2-2
size: NA
CDR3: CASSGGTLAGANTGELFF
DNA: TGTGCCAGCAGCGGAGGAACGCTAGCGGGCGCGAACACCGGGGAGCTGTTTTTT

V: TRBV10-3
D: TRBD1
J: TRBJ1-4
size: once
CDR3: CAVTGGVGEKLFF
DNA: TGTGCCGTAACAGGGGGCGTCGGGGAAAAACTGTTTTTT

V: TRBV3-1/TRBV3-2
D: NA
J: TRBJ1-5
size: NA
CDR3: CASSPTGWSNQPQHF
DNA: TGTGCCAGCAGCCCTACAGGGTGGAGCAATCAGCCCCAGCATTTT

V: TRBV7-9
D: TRBD1
J: TRBJ2-2
size: few
CDR3: CASSGGTGGRGELFF
DNA: TGTGCCAGCAGCGGAGGGACAGGGGGTCGAGGGGAGCTGTTTTTT

V: TRBV6-5
D: NA
J: TRBJ1-1
size: NA
CDR3: CATSGRGGNTEAFF
DNA: TGTGCCACCTCGGGGCGGGGAGGGAACACTGAAGCTTTCTTT

V: TRBV21-1
D: NA
J: TRBJ1-1
size: NA
CDR3: CASRRTKNTEAFF
DNA: TGTGCCAGCAGACGAACTAAGAACACTGAAGCTTTCTTT

V: TRBV6-5
D: TRBD2
J: TRBJ2-1
size: NA
CDR3: CASTGLAGTEEQFF
DNA: TGTGCCAGCACCGGACTAGCGGGAACAGAAGAGCAGTTCTTC

V: TRBV19
D: TRBD2
J: TRBJ2-7
size: NA
CDR3: CASSPATSGGYEQYF
DNA: TGTGCCAGTAGTCCCGCGACTAGCGGGGGCTACGAGCAGTACTTC

V: TRBV7-8
D: NA
J: TRBJ1-4
size: NA
CDR3: CASTPTETTNEKLFF
DNA: TGTGCCAGCACTCCGACAGAGACAACTAATGAAAAACTGTTTTTT

V: TRBV11-2
D: TRBD1
J: TRBJ1-1
size: once
CDR3: CASSFGTGVSEAFF
DNA: TGTGCCAGCAGCTTTGGGACAGGGGTTTCTGAAGCTTTCTTT

V: TRBV3-1/TRBV3-2
D: NA
J: TRBJ1-3
size: once
CDR3: CASSPSGRSSGNTIYF
DNA: TGTGCCAGCAGCCCCTCCGGGAGGAGCTCTGGAAACACCATATATTTT

V: TRBV20-1
D: NA
J: TRBJ1-2
size: NA
CDR3: CSASGGAYTF
DNA: TGCAGTGCTAGCGGGGGTGCCTACACCTTC

V: TRBV18
D: NA
J: TRBJ2-3
size: NA
CDR3: CASSPPRQGTDTQYF
DNA: TGTGCCAGCTCACCACCGAGACAGGGCACAGATACGCAGTATTTT

V: TRBV19
D: NA
J: TRBJ2-7
size: NA
CDR3: CASSITPRVPSEQYF
DNA: TGTGCCAGTAGTATAACCCCCAGGGTCCCCTCCGAGCAGTACTTC

V: TRBV7-2
D: TRBD1
J: TRBJ1-5
size: NA
CDR3: CASSLNRGWQPQHF
DNA: TGTGCCAGCAGCCTCAACAGGGGGTGGCAGCCCCAGCATTTT

V: TRBV4-2
D: NA
J: TRBJ1-2
size: once
CDR3: CASSQDGGDYGYTF
DNA: TGTGCCAGCAGCCAAGATGGGGGCGACTATGGCTACACCTTC

V: TRBV7-9
D: TRBD1
J: TRBJ2-7
size: NA
CDR3: CASSIGTGGDEQYF
DNA: TGTGCCAGCAGCATTGGGACAGGGGGCGACGAGCAGTACTTC

V: TRBV19
D: TRBD1
J: TRBJ2-3
size: once
CDR3: CASSDRGRTDTQYF
DNA: TGTGCCAGTTCGGACAGGGGGCGCACAGATACGCAGTATTTT

V: TRBV4-1
D: TRBD2
J: TRBJ2-7
size: NA
CDR3: CASSQVRGAGSYEQYF
DNA: TGCGCCAGCAGCCAAGTGCGGGGGGCTGGGTCCTACGAGCAGTACTTC

V: TRBV3-1/TRBV3-2
D: TRBD1
J: TRBJ1-2
size: NA
CDR3: CASSQGQAYGYTF
DNA: TGTGCCAGCAGCCAGGGACAGGCCTATGGCTACACCTTC

V: TRBV12-3/TRBV12-4
D: NA
J: TRBJ2-1
size: NA
CDR3: CASSVREQFF
DNA: TGTGCCAGCAGCGTTAGAGAGCAGTTCTTC

V: TRBV5-1
D: NA
J: TRBJ1-2
size: NA
CDR3: CASSLVPGKEYGYTF
DNA: TGCGCCAGCAGCTTGGTGCCCGGGAAAGAGTATGGCTACACCTTC

V: TRBV19
D: NA
J: TRBJ2-1
size: NA
CDR3: CASSSTSGTYSYNEQFF
DNA: TGTGCCAGTAGTTCCACCAGCGGAACTTACTCCTACAATGAGCAGTTCTTC

V: TRBV2
D: NA
J: TRBJ2-1
size: NA
CDR3: CASSERLDTHPYNEQFF
DNA: TGTGCCAGCAGTGAAAGGTTGGACACCCACCCATACAATGAGCAGTTCTTC

V: TRBV10-3
D: NA
J: TRBJ1-1
size: once
CDR3: CAISDRGTEAFF
DNA: TGTGCCATCAGTGACAGGGGCACTGAAGCTTTCTTT

V: TRBV20-1
D: NA
J: TRBJ2-1
size: few
CDR3: CSASFPGRIEQFF
DNA: TGCAGTGCTAGTTTCCCAGGGAGGATAGAGCAGTTCTTC

V: TRBV5-6
D: NA
J: TRBJ1-2
size: once
CDR3: CASSLDRLGGYTF
DNA: TGTGCCAGCAGCTTGGACAGGTTAGGTGGCTACACCTTC

V: TRBV9
D: TRBD1
J: TRBJ1-6
size: NA
CDR3: CASSEGTGGDSPLHF
DNA: TGTGCCAGCAGCGAAGGGACAGGGGGAGATTCACCCCTCCACTTT

V: TRBV5-3
D: TRBD1
J: TRBJ1-2
size: NA
CDR3: CARSFRTGGNYGYTF
DNA: TGTGCCAGAAGCTTTAGGACAGGGGGCAACTATGGCTACACCTTC

V: TRBV20-1
D: NA
J: TRBJ1-1
size: NA
CDR3: CSARGLTEAFF
DNA: TGCAGTGCCCGAGGGTTGACTGAAGCTTTCTTT

V: TRBV27
D: TRBD1
J: TRBJ1-1
size: NA
CDR3: CASSRQGENTEAFF
DNA: TGTGCCAGCAGCCGTCAGGGGGAGAACACTGAAGCTTTCTTT

V: TRBV18
D: TRBD1
J: TRBJ1-1
size: NA
CDR3: CASSLGQGANTEAFF
DNA: TGTGCCAGCTCACTCGGACAGGGGGCGAACACTGAAGCTTTCTTT

V: TRBV21-1
D: NA
J: TRBJ2-7
size: NA
CDR3: CASSKRGTSGDYEQYF
DNA: TGTGCCAGCAGCAAAAGGGGGACTAGCGGGGACTACGAGCAGTACTTC

V: TRBV28
D: NA
J: TRBJ2-5
size: once
CDR3: CASSFHRDGETQYF
DNA: TGTGCCAGCAGTTTCCACAGGGATGGAGAGACCCAGTACTTC

V: TRBV6-4
D: NA
J: TRBJ2-3
size: NA
CDR3: CASSRAGGTDTQYF
DNA: TGTGCCAGCAGTCGAGCGGGCGGCACAGATACGCAGTATTTT

V: TRBV7-3
D: TRBD1
J: TRBJ1-5
size: NA
CDR3: CASSSGQPNQPQHF
DNA: TGTGCCAGCAGTTCGGGACAGCCCAATCAGCCCCAGCATTTT

V: TRBV30
D: NA
J: TRBJ2-2
size: NA
CDR3: CAWSTDTGELFF
DNA: TGTGCCTGGAGTACGGACACCGGGGAGCTGTTTTTT

V: TRBV7-2
D: TRBD1
J: TRBJ2-7
size: NA
CDR3: CASSLTGGGYEQYF
DNA: TGTGCCAGCAGCTTGACAGGGGGGGGCTACGAGCAGTACTTC

V: TRBV5-1
D: NA
J: TRBJ2-1
size: NA
CDR3: CASSTVGGYNEQFF
DNA: TGCGCCAGCAGCACAGTAGGGGGATACAATGAGCAGTTCTTC

V: TRBV12-5
D: TRBD2
J: TRBJ2-3
size: NA
CDR3: CASGSVGGGGADTQYF
DNA: TGTGCTAGTGGTTCGGTCGGGGGGGGCGGCGCAGATACGCAGTATTTT

V: TRBV24-1
D: NA
J: TRBJ1-5
size: NA
CDR3: CATSAQAGQPQHF
DNA: TGTGCCACCAGTGCCCAGGCAGGTCAGCCCCAGCATTTT